These 25 T cell receptor beta chains share one sample of origin, sequenced in a study of T cells after posttransplantation cyclophosphamide. A marrow graft followed busulfan-fludarabine conditioning, with cyclophosphamide on days +3 and +4. Sequenced by immunoSEQ multiplex PCR; TCRdb stores in-frame clones only, minus some. This sample carries tens of thousands of clones, about nine tenths of them seen once, and the ten largest clones take 12%. Specimen: PBMCs, collected after allogeneic stem cell transplant with posttransplant cyclophosphamide. The receptors were sampled from a female patient aged 30-39 years who received an allogeneic stem cell transplant from an unrelated donor, was CMV-positive, and had no GVHD. Some of the T cells might come from the graft donor.

This chain connects TRBV19 to TRBJ1-1; no firm D call. Trimming took 4 bases from V and 1 from J, leaving 4 bases between them. The CDR3 totals 12 residues. The germline gives CDR1 LNHDA, CDR2 SQIVND (reference sequence). CDR3: CASSNRNTEAFF. CDR3 bases: TGTGCCAGTAGTAACAGGAACACTGAAGCTTTCTTT.

The gene calls are TRBV28 and TRBJ2-7; 12 bases map to TRBD2. The CDR3 spans 15 residues. The J segment lost 2 bases and the V segment lost 5 bases, leaving 4 bases of the junction unmatched. The germline CDR1 and CDR2 sequences are MDHEN and SYDVKM. CDR3 nucleotide sequence: TGTGCCAGCAGTCCCGGACTAGCGGGGACCTACGAGCAGTACTTC. It codes for CASSPGLAGTYEQYF.

V usage is TRBV7-8 and J usage is TRBJ1-4; D might be TRBD1 (6 bases). CDR3 length: 15 residues. V was cut by 1 base and J by 8 bases, with 14 bases left in between. Germline CDR1 is SGHVS and CDR2 is FQNEAQ. The CDR3 coding sequence is TGTGCCAGCAGCTTAGATCGGGGGGCAGGGGAAAAACTGTTTTTT. Translated: CASSLDRGAGEKLFF.

The chain combines TRBV19 with TRBJ2-6; possible D gene TRBD2, 5 bases. V gave up 5 bases and J gave up 0 bases, with 11 bases separating them. The CDR3 is 16 residues long. In germline, CDR1 is LNHDA, CDR2 SQIVND (reference sequence). This CDR3 reads CASSRGRDSGANVLTF. CDR3 in DNA: TGTGCCAGTAGTCGCGGACGGGACTCTGGGGCCAACGTCCTGACTTTC.

The rearrangement joins TRBV7-9 to TRBJ2-7, with 9 bases lining up with TRBD2. With 2 bases clipped from V and 3 bases from J, the junction kept 11 bases outside the gene matches. This CDR3 region has 17 residues. CDR1 and CDR2 from the germline V gene are SEHNR and FQNEAQ (reference sequence). CDR3 bases: TGTGCCAGCAGCTTAAACGGCGGGGGGGCCGAAGTCTACGAGCAGTACTTC. Its translation: CASSLNGGGAEVYEQYF.

This clone turned up a few times. This chain connects TRBV5-1 to TRBJ2-7; 8 bases line up with TRBD1. J gave up 0 bases and V 3 bases, and 2 bases lay outside the gene matches. The CDR3 runs 14 residues. Germline CDR1 SGHRS, CDR2 YFSETQ. The CDR3 coding sequence is TGCGCCAGCAGCTCGGGACAGGTCTCCTACGAGCAGTACTTC. The encoded protein is CASSSGQVSYEQYF.

V gene TRBV27 combines with J gene TRBJ2-3, with 10 bases aligning to TRBD2. Trimming took 5 bases from V and 3 from J; bases not matched to a gene: 8. This CDR3 has 16 amino acids. CDR1 MNHEY and CDR2 SMNVEV come from the germline V gene (reference sequence). The CDR3 nucleotides are TGTGCCAGCAGTCGATTAAGCGGGGGGGGAACAGATACGCAGTATTTT. Translation: CASSRLSGGGTDTQYF.

The chain uses TRBV6-5 and TRBJ2-2, with 11 nucleotides matching TRBD1. The junction had 6 bases not matched to a gene; V was cut back by 5 bases and J by 7 bases. Germline CDR1 and CDR2: MNHEY and SVGAGI. CDR3 length: 15 amino acids. CDR3 region: CASSARTGGNGELFF. DNA of the CDR3: TGTGCCAGCAGTGCGCGGACAGGGGGCAACGGGGAGCTGTTTTTT.

The rearrangement joins TRBV9 to TRBJ2-3; TRBD2 matches at 14 bases. V gave up 0 bases and J gave up 3 bases; unmatched junction bases: 0. Germline CDR1 SGDLS, CDR2 YYNGEE. This CDR3 has 16 amino acids. CDR3 in amino acids: CASSVGTSGGTDTQYF. CDR3 DNA sequence: TGTGCCAGCAGCGTAGGGACTAGCGGGGGGACAGATACGCAGTATTTT.

This sequence joins TRBV25-1 and TRBJ2-1; 8 nucleotides align to TRBD1. J lost 8 bases, V lost 1 base, and 7 bases had no gene match. The CDR3 length is 15 residues. Germline assignment: CDR1 MGHDK and CDR2 SYGVNS. The CDR3 DNA is TGTGCCAGCAGTGAATTGGCAGGGGGCGAGGATGAGCAGTTCTTC. Encoded protein: CASSELAGGEDEQFF.

The J gene is TRBJ1-4, the V gene TRBV5-8; maybe TRBD1 (6 bases). CDR1 is SGHTS and CDR2 is YDEGEE in the germline V gene. V was trimmed by 4 bases and J by 7 bases, leaving 14 bases between them. This CDR3 comprises 14 residues. The CDR3 bases are TGTGCCAGCAGCCAAGGACAGCTCCTTGAAAAACTGTTTTTT. Protein product: CASSQGQLLEKLFF.

The chain has TRBV7-8 and TRBJ1-4, with 7 bases aligning to TRBD1. J gave up 7 bases and V 4 bases, and 6 bases lay outside the gene matches. The CDR3 contains 14 residues. Germline V lookup: CDR1 SGHVS, CDR2 FQNEAQ. The CDR3 DNA follows: TGTGCCAGCAGCTCTCGGGCAGGGGGTGAAAAACTGTTTTTT. It yields the protein CASSSRAGGEKLFF.

The J gene is TRBJ2-5, the V gene TRBV4-1; a possible D gene is TRBD2 (6 bases). The last part of the DNA fits TRBJ2-7 better; the J call may be wrong. CDR3 length equals 13 residues. The germline CDR1 and CDR2 sequences are MGHRA and YSYEKL. Written as DNA, the CDR3 is TGCGCCAGCCCCCCCGGGGGAGGCTACGAGCAGTACTTC. As protein: CASPPGGGYEQYF.

The J gene is TRBJ1-5, the V gene TRBV30, with D perhaps TRBD1 (6 bases). There are 14 residues in the CDR3. CDR1 is GTSNPN and CDR2 is SVGIG in the germline V gene (reference sequence). Deletions cut 0 bases from V and 7 bases from J, with 13 bases between. The CDR3 DNA is TGTGCCTGGAGTGTTCAGGGGCAAGGGCAGCCCCAGCATTTT. Encoded protein: CAWSVQGQGQPQHF.

This clone has more than one count but fewer than ten. The chain carries TRBV5-6 and TRBJ1-1; D gene ambiguous. Germline CDR1 is SGHDT and CDR2 is YYEEEE. The length of the CDR3 is 11 residues. Trimming left V 6 bases short and J 4 bases short, with 7 bases between. The CDR3 DNA is TGTGCCAGCATCCGAGGCACTGAAGCTTTCTTT. Its translation: CASIRGTEAFF.

The V gene is TRBV9, the J gene TRBJ2-2, with D possibly TRBD1 on 5 matching bases. This CDR3 has 14 residues. V gave up 3 bases and J gave up 5 bases, with 11 bases separating them. Germline-derived CDR1 and CDR2 are SGDLS and YYNGEE. CDR3: CASSGQISTGELFF. The CDR3 nucleotides are TGTGCCAGCAGCGGACAGATCTCTACCGGGGAGCTGTTTTTT.

The J gene is TRBJ1-3, the V gene TRBV7-2; D remains ambiguous. Germline loops: CDR1 SGHTA, CDR2 FQGNSA. The CDR3 is 13 residues long. Trimming removed 0 bases from V and 4 bases from J, with 4 bases in between. The CDR3 DNA follows: TGTGCCAGCAGCTTAGCTCGGGGAAACACCATATATTTT. Encoded protein: CASSLARGNTIYF. The full variable domain, in which reference TRBV7-2 and TRBJ1-3 provide the parts outside the CDR3, is GAGVSQSPSNKVTEKGKDVELRCDPISGHTALYWYRQSLGQGLEFLIYFQGNSAPDKSGLPSDRFSAERTGGSVSTLTIQRTQQEDSAVYLCASSLARGNTIYFGEGSWLTVV.

The chain is built from TRBV21-1 and TRBJ2-2; TRBD2, as called in the table, went unchecked against the DNA. TRBV21-1 is a recognized pseudogene. The CDR3 runs to 12 residues. Written as DNA, the CDR3 is TGTGCCAGCAGCAAGACTACCGGGGAGCTGTTTTTT. This codes for CASSKTTGELFF.

The chain recombines TRBV11-3 with TRBJ2-1; D call uncertain. Germline values: CDR1 SGHNT, CDR2 YENEEA. The CDR3 totals 14 residues. Between the trimmed V and J ends, which lost 0 bases and 3 bases, there was a span of 6 bases. The CDR3 loop reads CASSLDQVYNEQFF. CDR3 bases: TGTGCCAGCAGCTTAGATCAGGTCTACAATGAGCAGTTCTTC.

V usage is TRBV28 and J usage is TRBJ1-2, with a tentative D call TRBD1 (6 bases). Trimming took 8 bases from V and 3 from J, leaving 19 bases between them. CDR1 and CDR2 (germline): MDHEN, SYDVKM. The CDR3 has 15 amino acids. The chain's CDR3 is CASSGQPSGYYGYTF. In nucleotides, the CDR3 is TGTGCCAGCTCTGGACAGCCCTCAGGTTACTATGGCTACACCTTC.

In this sample, this clone turned up once. The V and J genes are TRBV27 and TRBJ1-6, with no clear D. CDR3 size: 16 residues. V was shortened by 2 bases and J by 9 bases, with 17 bases between the two germline ends. The germline V gene has CDR1 MNHEY and CDR2 SMNVEV (reference sequence). For the CDR3, the DNA is TGTGCCAGCAGTTTAGGCGGGAGCCCATTGGGTTCACCCCTCCACTTT. Its translation: CASSLGGSPLGSPLHF.

V usage is TRBV20-1 and J usage is TRBJ2-1; no clear D. Germline assignment: CDR1 DFQATT and CDR2 SNEGSKA (reference sequence). The CDR3 sequence is 11 residues long. Trimming left V 6 bases short and J 4 bases short, with 7 bases between. CDR3: CSAPRYNEQFF. CDR3 DNA sequence: TGCAGTGCCCCGCGTTACAATGAGCAGTTCTTC.

The chain links TRBV5-1 to TRBJ2-3; D uncertain. V lost 0 bases to trimming and J lost 1 base, with 3 bases between them. This CDR3 contains 13 residues. The germline V gene has CDR1 SGHRS and CDR2 YFSETQ. The CDR3: CASSLGGTDTQYF. For the CDR3, the DNA is TGCGCCAGCAGCTTGGGAGGCACAGATACGCAGTATTTT.

The genes are TRBV19 and TRBJ1-1; a weak D match, TRBD1 (5 bases). Trimming pared 4 bases from V and 8 bases from J, leaving 8 bases between. The CDR3 consists of 11 residues. Per the germline V gene, CDR1 is LNHDA and CDR2 is SQIVND (reference sequence). Here the CDR3 DNA reads TGTGCCAGTAGTAGACGGACAGAAGCTTTCTTT. It codes for CASSRRTEAFF.

The DNA for the CDR3 is TGTGCCAGCATACGGACAGGGAGAGGCACTGAAGCTTTCTTT. It yields the protein CASIRTGRGTEAFF. V gene TRBV6-5 combines with J gene TRBJ1-1, with TRBD1 matching 8 bases. Germline V gene lookup returns CDR1 MNHEY and CDR2 SVGAGI. The CDR3 is 14 amino acids. Germline trimming cut 7 bases from V and 4 bases from J; bases unmatched to any gene: 8.